The present entry profiles one T cell receptor (beta chain) with its context. The antigen is undetermined. These data belong to a study of cytomegalovirus exposure and HLA in healthy donors. Findings and caveats of the study: The authors listed around 150 TCR beta chains as cytomegalovirus-associated.

TCRdb keeps only in-frame clones here, not all; method: immunoSEQ multiplex PCR. The sample contains more than 75,000 clones, 90% to 95% of which appear only once. The sequence was obtained from a man younger than 35 in good health and CMV-seronegative. Specimen: PBMCs.

CDR3 DNA: TGTGCCAGTAGTGCGACGGGTGGGTTCTACGAGCAGTACTTC. Amino acids: CASSATGGFYEQYF. The chain employs TRBV19 and TRBJ2-7; D is uncertain. Germline loops: CDR1 LNHDA, CDR2 SQIVND (reference sequence). V lost 5 bases and J 3 bases, leaving 14 bases between the germline ends. The CDR3 runs 14 residues.